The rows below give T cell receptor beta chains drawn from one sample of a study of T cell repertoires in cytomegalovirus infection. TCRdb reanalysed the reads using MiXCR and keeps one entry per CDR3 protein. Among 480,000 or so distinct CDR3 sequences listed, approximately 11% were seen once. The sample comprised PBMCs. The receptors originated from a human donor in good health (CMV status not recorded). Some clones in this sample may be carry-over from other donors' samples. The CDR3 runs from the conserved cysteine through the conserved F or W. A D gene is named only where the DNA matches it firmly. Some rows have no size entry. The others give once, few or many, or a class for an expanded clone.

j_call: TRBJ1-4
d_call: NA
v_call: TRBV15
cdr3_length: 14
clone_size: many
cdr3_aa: CATSSPGGNEKLFF
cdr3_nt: TGTGCCACCAGCAGCCCCGGGGGCAATGAAAAACTGTTTTTT

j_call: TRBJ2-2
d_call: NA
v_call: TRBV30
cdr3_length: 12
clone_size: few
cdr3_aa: CAWSVRLGELFF
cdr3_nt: TGTGCCTGGAGTGTACGGCTCGGGGAGCTGTTTTTT

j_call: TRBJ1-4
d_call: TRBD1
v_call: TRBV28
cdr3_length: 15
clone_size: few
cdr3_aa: CASSLWGQGDEKLFF
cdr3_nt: TGTGCCAGCAGTTTATGGGGACAGGGGGATGAAAAACTGTTTTTT

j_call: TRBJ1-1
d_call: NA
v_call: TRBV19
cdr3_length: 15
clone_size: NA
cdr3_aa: CASSISRDLNTEAFF
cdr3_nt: TGTGCCAGTAGTATTTCTCGGGACTTGAACACTGAAGCTTTCTTT

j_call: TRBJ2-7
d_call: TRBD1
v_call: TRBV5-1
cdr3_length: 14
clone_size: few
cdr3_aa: CASSSGQDSYEQYF
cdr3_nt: TGCGCCAGCAGCTCGGGACAGGATTCCTACGAGCAGTACTTC

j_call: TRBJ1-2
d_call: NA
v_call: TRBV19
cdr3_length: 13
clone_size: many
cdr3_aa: CASSPPGRWGYTF
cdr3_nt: TGTGCCAGTAGTCCACCGGGCAGGTGGGGCTACACCTTC

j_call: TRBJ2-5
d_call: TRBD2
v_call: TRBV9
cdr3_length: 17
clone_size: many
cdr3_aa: CASSPSRSGGIRETQYF
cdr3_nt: TGTGCCAGCAGCCCCTCGAGGAGCGGGGGGATCCGTGAGACCCAGTACTTC

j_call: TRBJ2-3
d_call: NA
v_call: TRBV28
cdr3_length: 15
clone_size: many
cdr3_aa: CASSGRGVGQDTQYF
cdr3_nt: TGTGCCAGCAGTGGGAGGGGGGTCGGGCAAGATACGCAGTATTTT

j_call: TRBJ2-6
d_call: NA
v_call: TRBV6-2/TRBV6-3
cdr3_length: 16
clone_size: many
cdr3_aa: CASSRLISSGANVLTF
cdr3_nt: TGTGCCAGCAGTCGTCTAATCAGCTCTGGGGCCAACGTCCTGACTTTC

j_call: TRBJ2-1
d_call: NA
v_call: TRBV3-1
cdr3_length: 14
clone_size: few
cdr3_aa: CASRLTSRGNEQFF
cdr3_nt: TGTGCCAGCAGGCTTACCTCCAGAGGCAATGAGCAGTTCTTC

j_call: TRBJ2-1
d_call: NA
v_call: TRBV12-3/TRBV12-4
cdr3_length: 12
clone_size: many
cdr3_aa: CASSLRANEQFF
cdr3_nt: TGTGCCAGCAGTTTAAGGGCAAATGAGCAGTTCTTC

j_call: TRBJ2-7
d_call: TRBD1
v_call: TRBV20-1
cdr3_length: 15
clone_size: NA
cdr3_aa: CSATMSTGGGYEQYF
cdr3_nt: TGCAGTGCTACTATGTCCACAGGGGGCGGGTACGAGCAGTACTTC

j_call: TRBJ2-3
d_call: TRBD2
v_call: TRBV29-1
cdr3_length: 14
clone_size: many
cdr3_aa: CSGLTSGSTDTQYF
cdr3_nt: TGCAGCGGCCTGACTAGCGGGAGTACAGATACGCAGTATTTT

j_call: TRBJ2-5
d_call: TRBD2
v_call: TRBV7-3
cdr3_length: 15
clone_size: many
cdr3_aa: CASSLIGLAEETQYF
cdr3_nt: TGTGCCAGCAGCTTAATAGGCCTAGCGGAAGAGACCCAGTACTTC

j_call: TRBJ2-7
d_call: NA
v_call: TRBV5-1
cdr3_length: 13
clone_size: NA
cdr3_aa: CASSLEQMREQYF
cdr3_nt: TGCGCCAGCAGCTTGGAACAGATGAGGGAGCAGTACTTC

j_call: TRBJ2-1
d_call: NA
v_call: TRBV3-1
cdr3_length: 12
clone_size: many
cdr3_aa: CASSQAGDEQFF
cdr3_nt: TGTGCCAGCAGCCAAGCGGGAGATGAGCAGTTCTTC

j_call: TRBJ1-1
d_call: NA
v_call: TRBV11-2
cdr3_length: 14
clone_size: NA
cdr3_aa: CASSLITANPEAFF
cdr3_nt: TGTGCCAGCAGCTTGATAACAGCGAACCCTGAAGCTTTCTTT

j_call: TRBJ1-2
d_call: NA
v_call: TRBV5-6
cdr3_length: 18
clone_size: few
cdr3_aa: CASSFSTVPRPGSFGYTF
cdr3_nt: TGTGCCAGCAGTTTCTCGACCGTCCCGAGGCCGGGCTCCTTCGGCTACACCTTC

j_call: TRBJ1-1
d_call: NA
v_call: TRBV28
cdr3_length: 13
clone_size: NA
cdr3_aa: CASSLRQYFEAFF
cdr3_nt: TGTGCCAGCAGTTTACGGCAGTATTTTGAAGCTTTCTTT

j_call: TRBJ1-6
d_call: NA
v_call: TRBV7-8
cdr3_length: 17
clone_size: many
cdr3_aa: CASSLEGRSSYNSPLHF
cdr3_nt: TGTGCCAGCAGCTTAGAGGGTAGAAGCTCCTATAATTCACCCCTCCACTTT

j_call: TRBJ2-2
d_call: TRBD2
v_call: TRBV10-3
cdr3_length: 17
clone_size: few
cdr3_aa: CAISAPTSGRDTGELFF
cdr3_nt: TGTGCCATCAGTGCCCCGACTAGCGGGAGAGACACCGGGGAGCTGTTTTTT

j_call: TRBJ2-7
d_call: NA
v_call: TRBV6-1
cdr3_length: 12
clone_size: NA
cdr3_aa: CASRPPEYEQYF
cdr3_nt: TGTGCCAGCCGTCCACCGGAATACGAGCAGTACTTC

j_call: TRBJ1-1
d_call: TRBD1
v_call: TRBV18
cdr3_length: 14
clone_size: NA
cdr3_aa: CASSLGTVGTEAFF
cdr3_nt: TGTGCCAGCTCACTGGGGACAGTGGGCACTGAAGCTTTCTTT

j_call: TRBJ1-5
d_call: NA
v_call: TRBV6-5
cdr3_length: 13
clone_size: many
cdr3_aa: CASSLRTEQPQHF
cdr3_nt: TGTGCCAGCAGTTTGCGGACCGAACAGCCCCAGCATTTT

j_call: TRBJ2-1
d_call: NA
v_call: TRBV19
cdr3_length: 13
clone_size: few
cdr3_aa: CAISAGSYNEQFF
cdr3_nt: TGTGCCATCTCAGCGGGTTCCTACAATGAGCAGTTCTTC

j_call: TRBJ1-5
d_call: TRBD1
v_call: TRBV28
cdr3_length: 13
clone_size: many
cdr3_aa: CASRRTGVQPQHF
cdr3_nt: TGTGCCAGCAGAAGGACAGGGGTGCAGCCCCAGCATTTT

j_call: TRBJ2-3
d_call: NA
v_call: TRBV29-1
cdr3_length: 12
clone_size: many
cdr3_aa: CSVPGATDTQYF
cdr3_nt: TGCAGCGTTCCGGGGGCGACAGATACGCAGTATTTT

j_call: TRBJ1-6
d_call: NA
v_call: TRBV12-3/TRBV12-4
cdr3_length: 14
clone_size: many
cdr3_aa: CASSPSGDASPLHF
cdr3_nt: TGTGCCAGCAGCCCCTCAGGGGATGCTTCACCCCTCCACTTT

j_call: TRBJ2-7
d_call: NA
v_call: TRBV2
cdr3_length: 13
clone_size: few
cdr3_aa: CASSYRSPYEQYF
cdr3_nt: TGTGCCAGCAGTTACCGGTCACCCTACGAGCAGTACTTC

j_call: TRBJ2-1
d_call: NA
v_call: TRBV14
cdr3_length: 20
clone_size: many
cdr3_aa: CASSQEKGNLNPDSYNEQFF
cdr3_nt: TGTGCCAGCAGCCAAGAAAAGGGGAATCTTAACCCGGACTCCTACAATGAGCAGTTCTTC

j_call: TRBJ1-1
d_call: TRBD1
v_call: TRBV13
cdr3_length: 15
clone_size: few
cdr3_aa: CASSQGGQGNTEAFF
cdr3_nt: TGTGCCAGCAGCCAAGGGGGACAGGGGAACACTGAAGCTTTCTTT

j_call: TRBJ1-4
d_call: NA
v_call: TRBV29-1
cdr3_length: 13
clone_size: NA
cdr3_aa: CSVLGAGDEKLFF
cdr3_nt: TGCAGCGTCCTGGGGGCTGGGGATGAAAAACTGTTTTTT

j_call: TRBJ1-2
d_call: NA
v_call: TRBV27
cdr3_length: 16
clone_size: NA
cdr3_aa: CASSSGTRGSGYGYTF
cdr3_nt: TGTGCCAGCAGTTCCGGGACCCGAGGCTCAGGGTATGGCTACACCTTC